Below are 17 T cell receptor beta chains sequenced from a single sample in a study of blood T cell repertoires in COVID-19. Measured with immunoSEQ multiplex PCR; TCRdb has only the in-frame clones, and not every one. The sample lists 200,000 to 250,000 clones; approximately 84% were seen once. The sequencing input was peripheral blood. The receptors were sampled from a woman in her 30s who had recovered from COVID-19.

The rearrangement uses TRBV2 and TRBJ2-4; the match to TRBD2 covers 12 bases. The CDR3 runs 15 residues. V lost 7 bases and J lost 9; bases outside the gene matches: 10. Germline V gene data show CDR1 as SNHLY and CDR2 as FYNNEI. The CDR3 sequence is CASTEALAGGGIQYF. The CDR3 DNA sequence: TGTGCCAGCACGGAGGCACTAGCGGGAGGTGGCATTCAGTACTTC. Based on the CDR3 plus reference TRBV2 and TRBJ2-4, the full variable domain is EPEVTQTPSHQVTQMGQEVILRCVPISNHLYFYWYRQILGQKVEFLVSFYNNEISEKSEIFDDQFSVERPDGSNFTLKIRSTKLEDSAMYFCASTEALAGGGIQYFGAGTRLSVL.

The rearrangement links TRBV18 to TRBJ1-5; no firm D call. The CDR3 extends over 15 amino acids. Germline lookup yields CDR1 KGHSH and CDR2 LQKENI. The ends were cut back, 1 base at V and 5 bases at J, with 12 bases in the middle. This CDR3 reads CASSPQEGPDQPQHF. The CDR3 region has the DNA TGTGCCAGCTCACCACAGGAGGGCCCTGATCAGCCCCAGCATTTT.

The rearrangement links TRBV14 to TRBJ2-1; 12 bases line up with TRBD2. The CDR3 has 19 amino acids. CDR1 and CDR2 (germline): SGHDN, FVKESK. The V gene end was trimmed by 2 bases and the J gene end by 2 bases; junction bases not matched to a gene: 10. The CDR3 spells CASSQRPGLAGFTYNEQFF. DNA for the CDR3: TGTGCCAGCAGCCAACGTCCCGGACTAGCGGGATTTACCTACAATGAGCAGTTCTTC.

Many counts were recorded for this clone. The V gene is TRBV19, the J gene TRBJ1-4; no firm D call. This CDR3 spans 15 amino acids. CDR1 is LNHDA, CDR2 SQIVND, per germline (reference sequence). The germline V and J ends were trimmed by 7 bases and 0 bases, with 12 bases remaining between them. The CDR3 spells CASTEGTTTNEKLFF. The CDR3 nucleotides read TGTGCCAGTACGGAGGGAACTACAACTAATGAAAAACTGTTTTTT.

Comment on this clone: Relative to the germline gene, one junction end is altered; a read error may explain this. The chain employs TRBV6-2 or TRBV6-3 and TRBJ2-5; a possible D gene is TRBD2 (6 bases). The CDR3 has 14 amino acids. CDR1 is MNHEY, CDR2 SVGEGT, per germline. The CDR3 nucleotides read TGTGCCAGCAGTTACTCGGCGGGGCAAGGGACCCAGTACTTC. Translated, it gives CASSYSAGQGTQYF.

This CDR3 reads CASSPDNDYGYTF. The CDR3, as DNA: TGTGCCAGCTCACCGGACAACGACTATGGCTACACCTTC. The chain uses TRBV18 and TRBJ1-2; weak D call: TRBD1 (5 bases). V was clipped by 3 bases and J by 3 bases, with 8 bases between them. The length of the CDR3 is 13 residues. The germline gives CDR1 KGHSH, CDR2 LQKENI.

This chain joins TRBV12-2 and TRBJ1-5; the table's D call of TRBD1 was not tested on the DNA. TRBV12-2 represents a pseudogene. The CDR3 contains 17 residues. CDR3 amino acids: CASRLVEVDRVNQPQHF. The CDR3 DNA reads as TGTGCAAGTCGCTTAGTAGAGGTGGACAGGGTTAATCAGCCCCAGCATTTT.

The rearrangement links TRBV5-4 to TRBJ2-2; a possible D gene is TRBD1 (6 bases). The germline V gene encodes CDR1 SGHNT and CDR2 YYREEE (reference sequence). The germline V and J ends were trimmed by 5 bases and 6 bases, with 20 bases remaining between them. The CDR3 length is 16 residues. Here the CDR3 reads CASRSRNRDHPGELFF. DNA for the CDR3: TGTGCCAGCAGATCGAGGAACAGGGACCACCCCGGGGAGCTGTTTTTT.

The J gene is TRBJ2-5, the V gene TRBV6-5; D remains ambiguous. The V end lost 4 bases, the J end lost 2 bases, and 5 bases lay between the germline ends. The CDR3 is made up of 12 amino acids. Germline V gives CDR1 MNHEY, CDR2 SVGAGI. The CDR3: CASSFTQETQYF. For the CDR3, the DNA is TGTGCCAGCAGTTTCACTCAAGAGACCCAGTACTTC.

The gene calls are TRBV4-1 and TRBJ2-7; 11 positions match TRBD2. This CDR3 is built from 15 residues. Trimming removed 2 bases from V and 0 bases from J; junction bases left unmatched: 0. CDR1 MGHRA and CDR2 YSYEKL come from the germline V gene. CDR3 in amino acids: CASSQTSGSSYEQYF. The CDR3 coding sequence is TGCGCCAGCAGCCAAACTAGCGGGAGCTCCTACGAGCAGTACTTC.

The chain recombines TRBV7-9 with TRBJ1-2, with D tentatively TRBD1 (6 bases). The germline CDR1 and CDR2 sequences are SEHNR and FQNEAQ (reference sequence). CDR3 length: 13 residues. Trimming left V 5 bases short and J 8 bases short, with 15 bases between. DNA of the CDR3: TGTGCCAGCAGCCCGGGACAAATCTGGGGCTACACCTTC. It codes for CASSPGQIWGYTF.

This clone is a singleton in its sample. The same CDR3 arises from other DNA sequences in this sample as well. The chain's CDR3 is CASSVTSSYEQYF. The CDR3 region has the DNA TGCGCCAGCAGCGTGACATCCTCCTACGAGCAGTACTTC. This rearrangement joins TRBV5-1 to TRBJ2-7, with D unresolved. The CDR3 has 13 amino acids. V gave up 4 bases and J gave up 0 bases, with 8 bases separating them. Germline CDR1 reads SGHRS; CDR2 reads YFSETQ.

The chain uses TRBV5-4 and TRBJ1-4; the D gene is possibly TRBD1 (5 bases). Germline V lookup: CDR1 SGHNT, CDR2 YYREEE (reference sequence). Trimming took 0 bases from V and 3 from J, leaving 6 bases between them. The length of the CDR3 is 14 residues. The CDR3 sequence: CASSLAGPNEKLFF. CDR3 sequence (DNA): TGTGCCAGCAGCTTGGCAGGGCCTAATGAAAAACTGTTTTTT.

This rearrangement joins TRBV4-1 to TRBJ1-4; TRBD1 matches at 8 bases. Germline CDR1 reads MGHRA; CDR2 reads YSYEKL. J lost 4 bases, V lost 3 bases, and 7 bases had no gene match. The CDR3 spans 16 residues. The CDR3 loop is CASSHLPGQGNEKLFF. CDR3 coding DNA: TGCGCCAGCAGCCACCTGCCTGGACAGGGTAATGAAAAACTGTTTTTT.

This chain joins TRBV7-9 and TRBJ2-1, with D uncertain. CDR3 length: 13 residues. The V gene's germline CDR1 is SEHNR and CDR2 FQNEAQ (reference sequence). V dropped 1 base and J dropped 5 bases, with 6 bases sitting between them. The chain's CDR3 is CASSLVSNNEQFF. The CDR3, as DNA: TGTGCCAGCAGCTTAGTTTCCAACAATGAGCAGTTCTTC.

The rearrangement joins TRBV15 to TRBJ2-3; 9 bases are a match to TRBD1. The CDR3 length is 15 residues. The germline gives CDR1 LNHNV, CDR2 YYDKDF (reference sequence). The V gene end was trimmed by 7 bases and the J gene end by 4 bases; junction bases not matched to a gene: 9. This CDR3 reads CATTLQGAISDTQYF. The CDR3 bases are TGTGCCACCACTTTACAGGGGGCGATATCAGATACGCAGTATTTT.

This clone appeared many times. CDR3 loop: CSAGDGVYGYTF. CDR3 nucleotides: TGCAGCGCCGGCGATGGAGTCTATGGCTACACCTTC. This chain joins TRBV29-1 and TRBJ1-2, with unresolved D. Germline values: CDR1 SQVTM, CDR2 ANQGSEA. The germline V and J ends were trimmed by 7 bases and 4 bases, with 13 bases remaining between them. The CDR3 is 12 amino acids.